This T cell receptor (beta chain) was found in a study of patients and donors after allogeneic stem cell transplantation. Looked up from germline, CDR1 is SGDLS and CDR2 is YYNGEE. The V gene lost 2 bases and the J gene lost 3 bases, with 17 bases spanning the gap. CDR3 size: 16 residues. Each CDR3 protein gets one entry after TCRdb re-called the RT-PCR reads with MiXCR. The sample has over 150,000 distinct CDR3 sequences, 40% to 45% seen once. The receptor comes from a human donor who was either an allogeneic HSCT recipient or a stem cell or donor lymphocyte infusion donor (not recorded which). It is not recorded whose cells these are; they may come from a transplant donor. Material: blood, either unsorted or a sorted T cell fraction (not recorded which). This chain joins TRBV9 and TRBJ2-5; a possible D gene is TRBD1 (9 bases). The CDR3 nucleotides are TGTGCCAGCAGCGTTTTAGCGGGACAGGGTAAAGAGACCCAGTACTTC. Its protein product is CASSVLAGQGKETQYF.